This paragraph covers one T cell receptor beta chain sequence. The data were taken from a study of TIL therapy for anti-PD-1-resistant metastatic lung cancer. About the study: Most patients had lung adenocarcinoma.

The immunoSEQ assay was v3. The table came from immunoSEQ multiplex PCR; TCRdb's copy has only in-frame clones and leaves some out. Among just over 45,000 clones listed, 79% were seen once. Trimming cost V 7 bases and J 1 base, with 13 bases left between them. The CDR3 runs to 15 residues. Germline CDR1 MNHEY, CDR2 SMNVEV (reference sequence). Time point specified: pre-treatment sample, taken before nivolumab and TIL therapy. Adults with stage 4 NSCLC were enrolled in a phase I trial. The sequencing here drew on blood, taken at baseline. This TCR was sampled from a man between 65 and 85 years old with non-small cell lung cancer. The chain employs TRBV27 and TRBJ2-2, with D unresolved. The CDR3 sequence is CASTQHGKNTGELFF. CDR3 nucleotide sequence: TGTGCCAGCACCCAGCACGGAAAGAACACCGGGGAGCTGTTTTTT.